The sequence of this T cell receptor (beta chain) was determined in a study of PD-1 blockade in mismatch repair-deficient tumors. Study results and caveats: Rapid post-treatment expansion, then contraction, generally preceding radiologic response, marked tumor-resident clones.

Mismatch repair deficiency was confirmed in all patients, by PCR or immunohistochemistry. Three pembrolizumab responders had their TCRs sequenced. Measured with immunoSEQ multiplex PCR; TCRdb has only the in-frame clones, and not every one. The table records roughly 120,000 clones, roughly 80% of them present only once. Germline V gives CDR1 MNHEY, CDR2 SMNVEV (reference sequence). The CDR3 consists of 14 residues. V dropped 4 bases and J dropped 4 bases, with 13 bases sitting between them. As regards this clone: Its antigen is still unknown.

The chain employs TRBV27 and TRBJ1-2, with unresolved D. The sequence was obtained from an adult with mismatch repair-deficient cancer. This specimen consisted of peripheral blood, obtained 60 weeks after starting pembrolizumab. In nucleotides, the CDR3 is TGTGCCAGCAGTTACGACGGTGGAAGCTATGGCTACACCTTC. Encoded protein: CASSYDGGSYGYTF.